Each of the 19 T cell receptor beta chains below was sequenced from the same sample in a study of immune evolution from preneoplasia to lung adenocarcinoma. Measured with immunoSEQ multiplex PCR; TCRdb has only the in-frame clones, and not every one. Of approximately 5,000 clones in the sample, more than 65% were seen once. Sequenced input: FFPE normal lung tissue adjacent to the tumor. The receptors come from a person aged 50-70 years with lung adenocarcinoma.

The gene calls are TRBV6-5 and TRBJ1-5; tentative D call: TRBD1 (6 bases). The CDR3 spans 14 residues. Trimming removed 8 bases from V and 6 bases from J, with 17 bases in between. Germline lookup yields CDR1 MNHEY and CDR2 SVGAGI. The CDR3 is CASGDLNRAQPQHF. CDR3 sequence (DNA): TGTGCCAGCGGGGACTTGAACAGGGCTCAGCCCCAGCATTTT.

This clone was seen once. The chain joins TRBV18 to TRBJ2-3; weak D call: TRBD2 (5 bases). CDR3 length equals 15 residues. CDR1 and CDR2 from the germline V gene are KGHSH and LQKENI. V shed 3 bases and J shed 0 bases, with 10 bases lying between them. The CDR3 is CASSPDYLSTDTQYF. CDR3 sequence (DNA): TGTGCCAGCTCACCCGACTACCTTAGCACAGATACGCAGTATTTT. The full variable domain, in which reference TRBV18 and TRBJ2-3 provide the parts outside the CDR3, is NAGVMQNPRHLVRRRGQEARLRCSPMKGHSHVYWYRQLPEEGLKFMVYLQKENIIDESGMPKERFSAEFPKEGPSILRIQQVVRGDSAAYFCASSPDYLSTDTQYFGPGTRLTVL.

This rearrangement joins TRBV27 to TRBJ2-1, with D perhaps TRBD2 (6 bases). V lost 2 bases and J 4 bases, leaving 27 bases between the germline ends. In germline, CDR1 is MNHEY, CDR2 SMNVEV (reference sequence). This CDR3 spans 20 amino acids. Written as DNA, the CDR3 is TGTGCCAGCAGTTTAAGGCTAGCGAGCAAAGCTCTCTCGTTTTACAATGAGCAGTTCTTC. It codes for CASSLRLASKALSFYNEQFF.

Concerning this clone: Other nucleotide sequences in the sample specify the same CDR3. V and J are TRBV28 and TRBJ1-1; no definite D call. V was pared by 6 bases and J by 0 bases, with 8 bases between. There are 13 residues in the CDR3. Per germline, CDR1 MDHEN and CDR2 SYDVKM. CDR3 nucleotide sequence: TGTGCCAGCAGGGAACGAGTGAACACTGAAGCTTTCTTT. Translation: CASRERVNTEAFF.

The genes are TRBV28 and TRBJ2-7; 10 positions agree with TRBD2. In germline, CDR1 is MDHEN, CDR2 SYDVKM. CDR3 length equals 15 residues. Trimming took 2 bases from V and 2 from J; bases not matched to a gene: 3. The CDR3 sequence: CASSLRTSGTYEQYF. CDR3 nucleotides: TGTGCCAGCAGTTTAAGGACTAGCGGTACCTACGAGCAGTACTTC.

The CDR3 coding sequence is TGTGCCAGCAGCCCGGGACAATCTCCTAACTATGGCTACACCTTC. Protein sequence: CASSPGQSPNYGYTF. The V gene is TRBV11-1, the J gene TRBJ1-2; D is possibly TRBD1 (6 bases). V lost 5 bases to trimming and J lost 0 bases, with 13 bases between them. The CDR3 length is 15 residues. In germline, CDR1 is SGHAT, CDR2 FQDESV (reference sequence).

J is TRBJ2-1 and V is TRBV28; D is perhaps TRBD1 or TRBD2 (5 bases each). The CDR3 has 13 amino acids. Per the germline V gene, CDR1 is MDHEN and CDR2 is SYDVKM. The V and J ends lost 3 bases and 8 bases respectively, with 11 bases between them. The CDR3: CASSFRGWDEQFF. The CDR3 nucleotides read TGTGCCAGCAGTTTTCGGGGCTGGGATGAGCAGTTCTTC. Full variable domain (rest looked up from reference TRBV28 and TRBJ2-1): DVKVTQSSRYLVKRTGEKVFLECVQDMDHENMFWYRQDPGLGLRLIYFSYDVKMKEKGDIPEGYSVSREKKERFSLILESASTNQTSMYLCASSFRGWDEQFFGPGTRLTVL.

The count of this clone is one. This sequence joins TRBV7-9 and TRBJ2-1; 8 nucleotides match TRBD2. CDR1 SEHNR and CDR2 FQNEAQ come from the germline V gene (reference sequence). The CDR3 sequence is 15 residues long. With V trimmed by 5 bases and J by 4 bases, 7 bases remained unmatched. This chain's CDR3 is CASSADPGGYNEQFF. The CDR3 DNA is TGTGCCAGCAGCGCAGACCCGGGAGGGTACAATGAGCAGTTCTTC.

CDR3 protein: CASSLDMGPYEQYF. The CDR3 nucleotides read TGTGCCAGCAGCCTAGACATGGGGCCCTACGAGCAGTACTTC. This chain links TRBV9 with TRBJ2-7, with a possible D match to TRBD1 (5 bases). The ends were cut back, 4 bases at V and 2 bases at J, with 13 bases in the middle. CDR1 and CDR2 (germline): SGDLS, YYNGEE. The CDR3 is 14 amino acids.

This chain uses TRBV5-1 with TRBJ1-5; D might be TRBD1 (5 bases). The CDR3 is 15 amino acids. V lost 1 base and J 4 bases, leaving 12 bases between the germline ends. Germline lookup yields CDR1 SGHRS and CDR2 YFSETQ. CDR3 region: CASSLIGGVNQPQHF. CDR3 nucleotides: TGCGCCAGCAGCTTGATCGGGGGAGTGAATCAGCCCCAGCATTTT.

This clone occurred a few times. The chain uses TRBV30 and TRBJ2-6; no reliable D call. Trimming shortened V by 5 bases and J by 2 bases, and 4 bases separated the two germline ends. CDR3 size: 12 residues. CDR1 is GTSNPN and CDR2 is SVGIG in the germline V gene (reference sequence). CDR3 protein: CAWGAGANVLTF. For the CDR3, the DNA is TGTGCCTGGGGCGCTGGGGCCAACGTCCTGACTTTC.

The chain carries TRBV5-8 and TRBJ2-1; tentatively, D is TRBD1 or TRBD2 (6 bases each). The CDR3 totals 15 residues. From germline, CDR1 is SGHTS and CDR2 YDEGEE. Trimming removed 2 bases at V and 2 bases at J, with 11 bases between. CDR3 loop: CASSFVGGPYNEQFF. In DNA, the CDR3 is TGTGCCAGCAGCTTTGTTGGGGGGCCCTACAATGAGCAGTTCTTC.

This chain links TRBV5-1 with TRBJ1-6; D not resolved. The V gene's germline CDR1 is SGHRS and CDR2 YFSETQ. The CDR3 has 13 residues. V was pared by 0 bases and J by 14 bases, with 12 bases between. The CDR3 protein is CASSLADARALHF. For the CDR3, the DNA is TGCGCCAGCAGCTTGGCTGACGCCCGGGCCCTCCACTTT.

The CDR3 DNA is TGTGCCAGCAGCTTAGGGGGGTATAGCAATCAGCCCCAGCATTTT. Translated: CASSLGGYSNQPQHF. The genes are TRBV7-2 and TRBJ1-5; possible D gene TRBD1, 5 bases. The CDR3 contains 15 residues. In germline, CDR1 is SGHTA, CDR2 FQGNSA. The V end was cut by 1 base, the J end by 0 bases, with 7 bases between.

The chain couples TRBV28 to TRBJ1-4, with 7 bases that match TRBD1. There are 13 residues in the CDR3. Trimming cost V 7 bases and J 2 bases; bases outside gene matches: 1. Germline CDR1 and CDR2: MDHEN and SYDVKM. This chain's CDR3 is CASIGGTNEKLFF. DNA for the CDR3: TGTGCCAGCATAGGGGGCACTAATGAAAAACTGTTTTTT.

The rearrangement joins TRBV25-1 to TRBJ2-1, with D perhaps given as TRBD1 or TRBD2 (5 bases each). Germline assignment: CDR1 MGHDK and CDR2 SYGVNS. The CDR3 extends over 14 amino acids. The germline V and J ends were trimmed by 5 bases and 7 bases, with 15 bases remaining between them. The CDR3 here is CASSPAEGFNEQFF. In DNA, the CDR3 is TGTGCCAGCAGTCCCGCTGAGGGGTTTAATGAGCAGTTCTTC. The full variable domain, in which reference TRBV25-1 and TRBJ2-1 provide the parts outside the CDR3, is EADIYQTPRYLVIGTGKKITLECSQTMGHDKMYWYQQDPGMELHLIHYSYGVNSTEKGDLSSESTVSRIRTEHFPLTLESARPSHTSQYLCASSPAEGFNEQFFGPGTRLTVL.

A remark on this clone: This CDR3 is also generated by other DNA sequences in the sample. The chain combines TRBV5-1 with TRBJ2-7; 12 bases line up with TRBD2. Germline V gene sequence: CDR1 SGHRS, CDR2 YFSETQ. V was clipped by 2 bases and J by 0 bases; unmatched bases: 3. CDR3 size: 16 residues. The CDR3 coding sequence is TGCGCCAGCAGCTTACTAGCGGGAGGAATCTCCTACGAGCAGTACTTC. It codes for CASSLLAGGISYEQYF.

This clone was seen a handful of times. This sequence joins TRBV9 and TRBJ1-1; 9 bases fit TRBD1. V was pared by 3 bases and J by 7 bases, with 4 bases of the junction left unmatched. Germline CDR1 and CDR2: SGDLS and YYNGEE. The CDR3 length is 13 residues. CDR3 DNA: TGTGCCAGCAGCGGGGACAGGGCTGGTGAAGCTTTCTTT. This translates into CASSGDRAGEAFF.

The V gene is TRBV5-6, the J gene TRBJ2-3; the D is unclear. Deletions cut 1 base from V and 4 bases from J, with 16 bases between. The CDR3 totals 16 residues. CDR1 is SGHDT and CDR2 is YYEEEE in the germline V gene. CDR3 coding DNA: TGTGCCAGCAGCTTGTCAGGTTTAATATTTTCAGATACGCAGTATTTT. Protein product: CASSLSGLIFSDTQYF.